This TCR beta chain originates from a study of regulatory T cells in long-lasting Graves disease. This clonotype was observed many times. Construction of the TCR beta libraries employed iRepertoire HTBI primers in conjunction with Arm-PCR of CDR3 regions. TCRdb reanalysed the multiplex PCR reads using MiXCR and keeps one entry per CDR3 protein. The repertoire holds about 200,000 distinct CDR3 sequences, with roughly 18% as singletons. The CDR3 has 15 amino acids. Per germline, CDR1 SNHLY and CDR2 FYNNEI. The V segment lost 3 bases and the J segment 2 bases; nucleotides outside the gene matches: 1. Time point meaning: newly diagnosed GD, antithyroid drugs for less than 3 months. Isolated PBMC RNA provided the starting material for the TCR library.

Sequencing used peripheral blood mononuclear cells (PBMCs), obtained at new diagnosis, from a patient treated with antithyroid drugs. The origin of this receptor is a female donor with Graves disease. The chain links TRBV2 to TRBJ2-6, with TRBD2 matching over 7 bases. CDR3 loop: CASSEAGAGANVLTF. CDR3 in DNA: TGTGCCAGCAGTGAGGCGGGGGCTGGGGCCAACGTCCTGACTTTC.